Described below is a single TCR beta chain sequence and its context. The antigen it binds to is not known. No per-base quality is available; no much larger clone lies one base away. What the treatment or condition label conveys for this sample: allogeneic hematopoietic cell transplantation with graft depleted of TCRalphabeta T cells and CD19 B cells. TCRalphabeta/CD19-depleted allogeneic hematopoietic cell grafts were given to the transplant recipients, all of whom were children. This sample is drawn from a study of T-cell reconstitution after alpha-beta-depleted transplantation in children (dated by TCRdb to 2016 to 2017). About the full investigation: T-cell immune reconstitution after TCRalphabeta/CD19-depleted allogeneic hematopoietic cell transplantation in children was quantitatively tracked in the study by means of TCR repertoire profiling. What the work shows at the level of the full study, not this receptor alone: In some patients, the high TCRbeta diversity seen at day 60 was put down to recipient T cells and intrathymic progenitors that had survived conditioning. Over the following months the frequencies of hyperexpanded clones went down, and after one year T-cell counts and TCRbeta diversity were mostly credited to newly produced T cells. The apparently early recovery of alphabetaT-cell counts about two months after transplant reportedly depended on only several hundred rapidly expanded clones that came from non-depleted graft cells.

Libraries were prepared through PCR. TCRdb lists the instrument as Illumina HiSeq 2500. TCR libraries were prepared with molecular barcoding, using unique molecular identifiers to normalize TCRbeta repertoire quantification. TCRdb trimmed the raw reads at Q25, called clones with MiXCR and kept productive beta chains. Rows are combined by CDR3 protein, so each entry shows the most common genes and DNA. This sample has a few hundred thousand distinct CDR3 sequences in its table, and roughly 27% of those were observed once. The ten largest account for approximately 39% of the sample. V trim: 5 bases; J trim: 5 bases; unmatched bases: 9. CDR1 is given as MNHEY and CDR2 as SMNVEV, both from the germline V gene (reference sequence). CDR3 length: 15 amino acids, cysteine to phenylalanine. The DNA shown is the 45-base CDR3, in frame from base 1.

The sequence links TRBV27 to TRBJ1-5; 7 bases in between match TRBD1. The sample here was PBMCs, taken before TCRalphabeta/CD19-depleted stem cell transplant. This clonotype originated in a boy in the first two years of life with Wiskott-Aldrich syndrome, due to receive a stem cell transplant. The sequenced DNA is TGTGCCAGCAGTCCAGGGGGGGGGGCTTATCAGCCCCAGCATTTT. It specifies CASSPGGGAYQPQHF.